This TCR beta chain was recorded in a study of T cells in Graves' hyperthyroidism and ophthalmopathy. The CDR3 regions of TCR beta were amplified from RNA transcripts. First-round RT-PCR with HTBI primers amplified the TCR CDR3 region. TCRdb passed the multiplex PCR reads through MiXCR, listing each CDR3 protein once. The data contain more than 550,000 distinct CDR3 sequences, roughly 46% of them singletons. The V gene lost 1 base and the J gene lost 0 bases, with 10 bases spanning the gap. There are 16 residues in the CDR3. Germline CDR1 is SEHNR and CDR2 is FQNEAQ (reference sequence). Details on this clonotype: The antigen is undetermined.

Findings and caveats of the study: A model using 13 V-J features told ophthalmopathy apart from stable hyperthyroidism. Most clonotypes expanded in thyroid above 0.001 were likewise present in blood.

Lactation, pregnancy, other autoimmune disease or uncontrolled infection led to exclusion of patients. Each diagnosis drew on symptoms, thyroxine, TRAb, thyroid ultrasound and orbital computed tomography findings. This sequence originates from an adult man with Graves' disease, either hyperthyroidism or ophthalmopathy (not recorded which). The chain employs TRBV7-9 and TRBJ1-3; D gene ambiguous. Sequencing was carried out using peripheral blood or thyroid tissue (not recorded which). The CDR3 spells CASSLDAPRSGNTIYF. The DNA of the CDR3 is TGTGCCAGCAGCTTAGACGCCCCCCGCTCTGGAAACACCATATATTTT.